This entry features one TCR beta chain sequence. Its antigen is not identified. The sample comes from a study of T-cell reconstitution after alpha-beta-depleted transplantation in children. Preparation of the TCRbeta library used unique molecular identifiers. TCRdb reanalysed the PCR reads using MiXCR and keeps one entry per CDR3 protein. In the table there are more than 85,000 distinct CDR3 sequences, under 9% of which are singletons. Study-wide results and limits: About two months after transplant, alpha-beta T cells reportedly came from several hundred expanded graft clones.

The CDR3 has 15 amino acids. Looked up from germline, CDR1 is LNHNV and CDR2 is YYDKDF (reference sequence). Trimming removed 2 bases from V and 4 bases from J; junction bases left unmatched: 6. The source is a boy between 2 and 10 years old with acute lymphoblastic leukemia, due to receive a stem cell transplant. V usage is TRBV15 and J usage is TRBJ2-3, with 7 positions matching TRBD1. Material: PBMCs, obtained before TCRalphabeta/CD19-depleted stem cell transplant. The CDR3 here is CATSRSAGGPDTQYF. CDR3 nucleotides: TGTGCCACCAGCAGATCTGCAGGGGGTCCAGATACGCAGTATTTT.